These 18 T cell receptor beta chains were all obtained from the same sample, sequenced in a study of CD8 T cells in ankylosing spondylitis. General observations from the study: Made up of eight or nine highly homologous variants, a TCR beta motif appeared characteristic of ankylosing spondylitis blood.

No antigen is known for these receptors. TCRdb re-analysed the 5' RACE reads in MiXCR, keeping a single row per CDR3 protein. The sample carries some 700,000 distinct CDR3 sequences, over 15% recorded once. Sequenced material: blood, either unsorted or a sorted T cell fraction (not recorded which). The receptor set was obtained from a male donor with ankylosing spondylitis.

CDR3 residues: CATSKLAGVRGNEQFF. CDR3 nucleotides: TGTGCCACCAGCAAACTAGCGGGGGTTCGGGGGAATGAGCAGTTCTTC. The rearrangement uses TRBV15 and TRBJ2-1; 11 bases agree with TRBD2. V lost 4 bases and J lost 7; bases outside the gene matches: 9. This CDR3 contains 16 residues. CDR1 and CDR2 (germline): LNHNV, YYDKDF (reference sequence).

Points on this clonotype: Likely a read error: the CDR3 ends without its conserved phenylalanine or tryptophan. The limits of the CDR3 on the DNA are not certain, so only TCRdb's listed CDR3 is given. The genes are TRBV1 and TRBJ1-1; the table's D call of TRBD1 was not tested on the DNA. TRBV1 is a documented pseudogene. 15 amino acids form the CDR3, both terminal residues included. The CDR3: CTSSQPDRGNTEAFL.

This clonotype was seen more than once but under ten times. The V and J genes are TRBV12-3 or TRBV12-4 and TRBJ2-5, with unresolved D. The CDR3 consists of 15 residues. V gave up 2 bases and J gave up 1 base, with 11 bases separating them. The CDR3 is CASSLRVVGQETQYF. The CDR3 bases are TGTGCCAGCAGTTTAAGGGTTGTGGGCCAAGAGACCCAGTACTTC.

The chain has TRBV12-3 or TRBV12-4 and TRBJ2-3; unclear D gene. The CDR3 length is 14 residues. The V end was cut by 4 bases, the J end by 3 bases, with 11 bases between. CDR3 coding DNA: TGTGCCAGCAGTTCGGCCTCCAAGACAGATACGCAGTATTTT. Protein product: CASSSASKTDTQYF.

The rearrangement joins TRBV7-9 to TRBJ2-7; 9 nucleotides align to TRBD2. CDR3 length: 16 amino acids. The germline V gene encodes CDR1 SEHNR and CDR2 FQNEAQ (reference sequence). Trimming removed 1 base from V and 2 bases from J; junction bases left unmatched: 6. This chain's CDR3 is CASSLGAGGDPYEQYF. CDR3 nucleotides: TGTGCCAGCAGCTTAGGGGCGGGAGGGGACCCCTACGAGCAGTACTTC.

The chain carries TRBV4-3 and TRBJ2-7, with 11 bases that match TRBD1. V lost 0 bases to trimming and J lost 4 bases; unmatched junction nucleotides: 5. CDR3 length: 16 amino acids. From germline, CDR1 is LGHNA and CDR2 YSLEER. The CDR3 DNA sequence: TGCGCCAGCAGCCAAGATCGGGACAGGGGGGCGTACGAGCAGTACTTC. Its translation is CASSQDRDRGAYEQYF.

This clonotype was observed a few times. V usage is TRBV12-3 or TRBV12-4 and J usage is TRBJ2-5; 15 nucleotides line up with TRBD2. The CDR3 is 16 residues long. V lost 0 bases, J lost 5 bases, and 1 base stayed unmatched. CDR3: CASSLAGTSGRETQYF. CDR3 DNA sequence: TGTGCCAGCAGTTTAGCGGGGACTAGCGGGAGGGAGACCCAGTACTTC.

This clonotype was recorded many times. This chain connects TRBV20-1 to TRBJ2-1; 7 bases are shared with TRBD2. Trimming at V came to 3 bases and at J to 2 bases, leaving 13 bases not matched to a gene. Germline V CDR1 and CDR2: DFQATT, SNEGSKA (reference sequence). This CDR3 is 17 amino acids long. The CDR3 coding sequence is TGCAGTGCTAGCTCCCAGGGAGGGAGAAGAACCTACAATGAGCAGTTCTTC. It codes for CSASSQGGRRTYNEQFF.

A few counts support this clonotype. The V call is TRBV9, the J call TRBJ2-7, with 11 positions matching TRBD1. Germline lookup yields CDR1 SGDLS and CDR2 YYNGEE. The CDR3 totals 14 residues. V lost 7 bases and J lost 5; bases outside the gene matches: 8. In DNA form, the CDR3 reads TGTGCCAGCGGTCCGGGACAGGGGGTCGACGAGCAGTACTTC. This gives the protein CASGPGQGVDEQYF.

The gene calls are TRBV30 and TRBJ1-4; D remains ambiguous. CDR1 and CDR2 (germline): GTSNPN, SVGIG (reference sequence). V was clipped by 4 bases and J by 8 bases, with 20 bases between them. The length of the CDR3 is 15 residues. The CDR3 DNA follows: TGTGCCTGGACCAAACCGGGTATGCCGGGGGAAAAACTGTTTTTT. This gives the protein CAWTKPGMPGEKLFF.

This clonotype was seen more than once but under ten times. This sequence joins TRBV27 and TRBJ2-2, with D perhaps being TRBD1 or TRBD2 (5 bases each). CDR1 is MNHEY, CDR2 SMNVEV, per germline (reference sequence). Trimming left V 6 bases short and J 0 bases short, with 11 bases between. The CDR3 is 15 amino acids. Here the CDR3 DNA reads TGTGCCAGCAGACTCGGGGCGTCGAACACCGGGGAGCTGTTTTTT. Its protein product is CASRLGASNTGELFF.

Only a few counts were recorded for this clonotype. This chain connects TRBV5-1 to TRBJ2-1; TRBD2 matches at 9 bases. The CDR3 is 18 residues long. Trimming removed 5 bases from V and 3 bases from J; junction bases left unmatched: 15. Looked up from germline, CDR1 is SGHRS and CDR2 is YFSETQ. The CDR3 reads CASRPISGSWRGYNEQFF. In DNA form, the CDR3 reads TGCGCCAGCAGACCAATTAGCGGGAGTTGGAGGGGCTACAATGAGCAGTTCTTC.

This clonotype was found a few times. The rearrangement joins TRBV7-2 to TRBJ1-5, with 7 bases identical to TRBD1. CDR3 size: 15 residues. From germline, CDR1 is SGHTA and CDR2 FQGNSA. V dropped 2 bases and J dropped 4; count of bases not matched to a gene: 5. Here the CDR3 DNA reads TGTGCCAGCAGCTTACAGGGGGTCAAAAATCAGCCCCAGCATTTT. Translating gives CASSLQGVKNQPQHF.

This clonotype has only a few counts. The rearrangement joins TRBV28 to TRBJ2-7; D tentatively reads TRBD1 or TRBD2 (5 bases each). The length of the CDR3 is 14 residues. Germline values: CDR1 MDHEN, CDR2 SYDVKM. Trimming took off 3 bases at V and 8 bases at J, with 17 bases between the two ends. The CDR3 DNA reads as TGTGCCAGCAGTTTTGAGGGGATCGGCGGGCAGCAGTACTTC. The encoded protein is CASSFEGIGGQQYF.

This clonotype has more than one count but fewer than ten. The rearrangement joins TRBV9 to TRBJ2-7, with no clear D. CDR1 SGDLS and CDR2 YYNGEE come from the germline V gene. CDR3 length: 14 amino acids. V was shortened by 4 bases and J by 5 bases, with 16 bases between the two germline ends. The CDR3 region is CASSPRYGGHEQYF. CDR3 sequence (DNA): TGTGCCAGCAGCCCGCGGTACGGCGGTCACGAGCAGTACTTC.

The table lists this clonotype with many counts. This chain connects TRBV29-1 to TRBJ2-7; no firm D call. V gave up 8 bases and J gave up 3 bases, with 11 bases separating them. Germline CDR1 is SQVTM and CDR2 is ANQGSEA. The CDR3 consists of 11 residues. The CDR3 protein is CSSRYGYEQYF. The DNA for the CDR3 is TGCAGCTCCCGTTACGGCTACGAGCAGTACTTC.

The V call is TRBV12-5, the J call TRBJ2-7, with TRBD1 as a possible D gene (6 bases). Trimming left V 4 bases short and J 3 bases short, with 13 bases between. Looked up from germline, CDR1 is LGHNT and CDR2 is FRNRAP. The CDR3 length is 14 residues. CDR3 loop: CASGYGPQGYEQYF. CDR3 coding DNA: TGTGCTAGTGGTTATGGACCACAGGGCTACGAGCAGTACTTC.

A few counts support this clonotype. Here the CDR3 reads CASSPPSPRTVEQYF. CDR3 coding DNA: TGTGCCAGCTCACCACCTTCCCCCCGGACAGTCGAGCAGTACTTC. The rearrangement uses TRBV18 and TRBJ2-7; D may be TRBD1 (6 bases). Germline CDR1 reads KGHSH; CDR2 reads LQKENI. CDR3 length: 15 residues. The V end lost 0 bases, the J end lost 6 bases, and 15 bases lay between the germline ends. Full variable domain (remainder filled in from reference TRBV18 and TRBJ2-7): NAGVMQNPRHLVRRRGQEARLRCSPMKGHSHVYWYRQLPEEGLKFMVYLQKENIIDESGMPKERFSAEFPKEGPSILRIQQVVRGDSAAYFCASSPPSPRTVEQYFGPGTRLTVT.